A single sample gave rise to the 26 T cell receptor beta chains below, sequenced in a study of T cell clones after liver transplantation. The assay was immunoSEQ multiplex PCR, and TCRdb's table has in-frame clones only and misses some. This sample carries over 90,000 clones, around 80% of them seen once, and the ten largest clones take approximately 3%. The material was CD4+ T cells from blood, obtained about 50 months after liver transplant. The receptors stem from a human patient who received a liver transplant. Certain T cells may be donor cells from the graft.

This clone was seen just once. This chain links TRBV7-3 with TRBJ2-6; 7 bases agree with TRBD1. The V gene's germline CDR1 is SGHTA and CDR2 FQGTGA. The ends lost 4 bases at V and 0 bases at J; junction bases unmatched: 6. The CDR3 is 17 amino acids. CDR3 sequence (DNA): TGTGCCAGCAGCTCCACAGGGGCCAGCTCTGGGGCCAACGTCCTGACTTTC. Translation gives CASSSTGASSGANVLTF.

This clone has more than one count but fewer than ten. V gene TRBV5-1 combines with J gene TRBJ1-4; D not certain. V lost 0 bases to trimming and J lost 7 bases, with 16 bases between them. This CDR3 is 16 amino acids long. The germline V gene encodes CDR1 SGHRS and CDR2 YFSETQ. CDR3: CASSLAAGSSSEKLFF. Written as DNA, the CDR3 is TGCGCCAGCAGCTTGGCAGCGGGGAGTAGTAGTGAAAAACTGTTTTTT.

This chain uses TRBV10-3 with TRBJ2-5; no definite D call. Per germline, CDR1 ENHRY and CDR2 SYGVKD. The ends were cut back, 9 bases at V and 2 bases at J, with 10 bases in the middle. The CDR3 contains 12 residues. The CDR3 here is CAIGNTQETQYF. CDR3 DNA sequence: TGTGCCATAGGAAATACTCAAGAGACCCAGTACTTC.

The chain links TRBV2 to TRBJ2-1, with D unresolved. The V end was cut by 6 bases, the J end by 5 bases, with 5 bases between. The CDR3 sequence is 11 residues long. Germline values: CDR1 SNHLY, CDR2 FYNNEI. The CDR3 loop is CASRWDNEQFF. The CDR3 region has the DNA TGTGCCAGCAGATGGGACAATGAGCAGTTCTTC.

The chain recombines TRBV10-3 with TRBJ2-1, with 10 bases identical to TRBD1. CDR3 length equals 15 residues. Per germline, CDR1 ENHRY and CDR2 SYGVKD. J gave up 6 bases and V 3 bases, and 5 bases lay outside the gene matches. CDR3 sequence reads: CAISDGQGDGNEQFF. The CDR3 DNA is TGTGCCATCAGTGACGGACAGGGGGACGGCAATGAGCAGTTCTTC.

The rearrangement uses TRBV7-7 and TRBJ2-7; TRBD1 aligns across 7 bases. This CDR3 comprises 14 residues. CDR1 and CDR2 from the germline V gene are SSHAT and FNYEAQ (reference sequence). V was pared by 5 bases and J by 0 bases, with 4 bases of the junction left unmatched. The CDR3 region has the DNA TGTGCCAGCAGCCCGGGACAGTCCTCCTACGAGCAGTACTTC. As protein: CASSPGQSSYEQYF.

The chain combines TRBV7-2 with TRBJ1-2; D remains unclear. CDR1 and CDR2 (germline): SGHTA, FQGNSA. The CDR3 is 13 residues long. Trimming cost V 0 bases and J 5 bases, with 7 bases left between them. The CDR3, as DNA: TGTGCCAGCAGCTTAGCGCCAAGTTATGGCTACACCTTC. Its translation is CASSLAPSYGYTF.

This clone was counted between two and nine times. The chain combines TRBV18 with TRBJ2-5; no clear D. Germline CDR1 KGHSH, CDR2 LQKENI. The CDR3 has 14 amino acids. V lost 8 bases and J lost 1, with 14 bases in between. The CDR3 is CASLRSLSQETQYF. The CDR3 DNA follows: TGTGCCAGCCTCCGGAGTCTGTCCCAAGAGACCCAGTACTTC.

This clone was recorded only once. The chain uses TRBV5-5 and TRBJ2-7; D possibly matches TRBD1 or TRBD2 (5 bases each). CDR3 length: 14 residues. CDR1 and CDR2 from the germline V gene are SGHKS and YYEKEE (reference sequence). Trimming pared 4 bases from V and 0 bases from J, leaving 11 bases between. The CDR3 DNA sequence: TGTGCCAGCAGCCGGGACCTTTACTCCTACGAGCAGTACTTC. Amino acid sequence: CASSRDLYSYEQYF.

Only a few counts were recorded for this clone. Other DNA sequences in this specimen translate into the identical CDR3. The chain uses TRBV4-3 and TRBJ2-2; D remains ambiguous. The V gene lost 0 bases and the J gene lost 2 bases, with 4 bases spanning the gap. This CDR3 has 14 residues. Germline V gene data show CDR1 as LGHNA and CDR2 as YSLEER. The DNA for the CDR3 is TGCGCCAGCAGCCAAGATGCAAACACCGGGGAGCTGTTTTTT. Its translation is CASSQDANTGELFF.

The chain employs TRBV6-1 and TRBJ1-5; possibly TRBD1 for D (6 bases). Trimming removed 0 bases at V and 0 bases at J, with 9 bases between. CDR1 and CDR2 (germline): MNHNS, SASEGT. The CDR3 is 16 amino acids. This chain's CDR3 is CASSEAGGYSNQPQHF. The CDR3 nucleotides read TGTGCCAGCAGTGAAGCGGGGGGCTATAGCAATCAGCCCCAGCATTTT.

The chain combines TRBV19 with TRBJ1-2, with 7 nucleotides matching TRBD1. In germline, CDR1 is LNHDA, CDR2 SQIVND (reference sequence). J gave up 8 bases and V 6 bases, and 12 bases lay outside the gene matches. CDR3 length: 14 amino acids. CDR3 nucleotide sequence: TGTGCCAGTAGCCTTGGGACAGTGAGGTGGGGCTACACCTTC. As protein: CASSLGTVRWGYTF.

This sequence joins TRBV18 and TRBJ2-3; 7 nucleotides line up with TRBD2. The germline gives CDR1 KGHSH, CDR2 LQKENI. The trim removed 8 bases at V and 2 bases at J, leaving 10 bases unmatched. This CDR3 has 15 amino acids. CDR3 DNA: TGTGCCAGCCAGAGGAGCGGGGCGATCACAGATACGCAGTATTTT. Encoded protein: CASQRSGAITDTQYF. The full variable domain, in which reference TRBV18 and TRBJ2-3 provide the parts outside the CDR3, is NAGVMQNPRHLVRRRGQEARLRCSPMKGHSHVYWYRQLPEEGLKFMVYLQKENIIDESGMPKERFSAEFPKEGPSILRIQQVVRGDSAAYFCASQRSGAITDTQYFGPGTRLTVL.

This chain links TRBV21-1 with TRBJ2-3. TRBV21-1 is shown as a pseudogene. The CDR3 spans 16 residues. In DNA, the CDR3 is TGTGCCAGCAGCAAAGGGCAGCAACTTAGCACAGATACGCAGTATTTT. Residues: CASSKGQQLSTDTQYF.

The CDR3 region has the DNA TGTGCCAGCAGTGGATTGGGGAGCAATCAGCCCCAGCATTTT. As protein: CASSGLGSNQPQHF. The rearrangement uses TRBV6-1 and TRBJ1-5; D gene ambiguous. V gave up 4 bases and J gave up 1 base, with 8 bases separating them. This CDR3 has 14 residues. Germline CDR1 reads MNHNS; CDR2 reads SASEGT.

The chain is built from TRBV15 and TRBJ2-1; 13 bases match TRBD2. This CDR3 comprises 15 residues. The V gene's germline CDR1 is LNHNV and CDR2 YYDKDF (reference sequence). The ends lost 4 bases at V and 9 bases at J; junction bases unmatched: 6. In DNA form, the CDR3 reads TGTGCCACCAGCAAAAGGACTAGCGGGAGCCCTGAGCAGTTCTTC. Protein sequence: CATSKRTSGSPEQFF.

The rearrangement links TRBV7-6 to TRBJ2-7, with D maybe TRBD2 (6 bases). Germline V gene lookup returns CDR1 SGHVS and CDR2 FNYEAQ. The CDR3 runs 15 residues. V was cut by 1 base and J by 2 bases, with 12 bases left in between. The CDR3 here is CASSLGAGLPYEQYF. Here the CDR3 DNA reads TGTGCCAGCAGCTTAGGGGCAGGACTACCCTACGAGCAGTACTTC. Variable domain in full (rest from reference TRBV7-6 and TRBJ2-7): GAGVSQSPRYKVTKRGQDVALRCDPISGHVSLYWYRQALGQGPEFLTYFNYEAQQDKSGLPNDRFSAERPEGSISTLTIQRTEQRDSAMYRCASSLGAGLPYEQYFGPGTRLTVT.

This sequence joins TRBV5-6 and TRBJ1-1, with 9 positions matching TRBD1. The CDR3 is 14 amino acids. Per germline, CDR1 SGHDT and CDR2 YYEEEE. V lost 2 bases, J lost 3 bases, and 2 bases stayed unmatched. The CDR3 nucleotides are TGTGCCAGCAGCTTCGGACAGGGGTACACTGAAGCTTTCTTT. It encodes CASSFGQGYTEAFF. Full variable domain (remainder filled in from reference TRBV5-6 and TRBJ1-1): DAGVTQSPTHLIKTRGQQVTLRCSPKSGHDTVSWYQQALGQGPQFIFQYYEEEERQRGNFPDRFSGHQFPNYSSELNVNALLLGDSALYLCASSFGQGYTEAFFGQGTRLTVV.

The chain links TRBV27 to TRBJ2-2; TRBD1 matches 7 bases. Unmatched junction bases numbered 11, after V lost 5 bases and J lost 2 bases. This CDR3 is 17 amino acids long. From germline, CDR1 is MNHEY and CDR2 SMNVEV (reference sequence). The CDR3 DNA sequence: TGTGCCAGCAGTCGATGGACAGGTGGGGGAAACACCGGGGAGCTGTTTTTT. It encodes CASSRWTGGGNTGELFF.

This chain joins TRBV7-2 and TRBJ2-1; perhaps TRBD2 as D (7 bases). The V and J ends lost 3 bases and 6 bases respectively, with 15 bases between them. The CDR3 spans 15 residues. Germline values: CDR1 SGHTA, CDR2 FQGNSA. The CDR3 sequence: CASSFGTGGINEQFF. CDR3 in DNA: TGTGCCAGCAGCTTTGGAACGGGGGGCATCAATGAGCAGTTCTTC.

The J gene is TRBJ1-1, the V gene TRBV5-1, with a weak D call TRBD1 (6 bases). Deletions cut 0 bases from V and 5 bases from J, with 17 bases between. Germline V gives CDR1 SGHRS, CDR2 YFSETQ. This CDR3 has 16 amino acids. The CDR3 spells CASSLVLGGDETEAFF. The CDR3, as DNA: TGCGCCAGCAGCTTGGTTTTGGGGGGCGATGAGACTGAAGCTTTCTTT.

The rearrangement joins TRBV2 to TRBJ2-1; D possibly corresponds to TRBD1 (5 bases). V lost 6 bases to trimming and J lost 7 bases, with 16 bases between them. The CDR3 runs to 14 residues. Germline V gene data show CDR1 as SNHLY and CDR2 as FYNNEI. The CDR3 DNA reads TGTGCCAGCAGGGTTCAGACTGGGGCAAATGAGCAGTTCTTC. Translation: CASRVQTGANEQFF.

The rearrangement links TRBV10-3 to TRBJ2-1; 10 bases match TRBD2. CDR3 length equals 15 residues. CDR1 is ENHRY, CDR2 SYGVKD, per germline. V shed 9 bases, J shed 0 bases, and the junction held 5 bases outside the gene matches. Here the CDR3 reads CAILASGGSYNEQFF. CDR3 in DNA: TGTGCCATTCTCGCTAGCGGGGGCTCCTACAATGAGCAGTTCTTC.

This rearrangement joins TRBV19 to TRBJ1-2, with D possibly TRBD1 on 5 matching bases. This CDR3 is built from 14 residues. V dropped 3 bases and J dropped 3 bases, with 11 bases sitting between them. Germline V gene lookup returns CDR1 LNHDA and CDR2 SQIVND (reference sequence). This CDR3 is CASSIAQGDYGYTF. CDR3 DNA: TGTGCCAGTAGTATCGCCCAGGGAGACTATGGCTACACCTTC.

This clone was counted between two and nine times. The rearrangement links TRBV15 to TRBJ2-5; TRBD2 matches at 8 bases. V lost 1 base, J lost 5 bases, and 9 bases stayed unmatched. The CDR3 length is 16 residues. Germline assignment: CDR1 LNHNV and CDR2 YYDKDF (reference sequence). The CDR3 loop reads CATSRAGGGRTETQYF. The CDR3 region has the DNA TGTGCCACCAGCAGAGCCGGGGGGGGGCGTACGGAGACCCAGTACTTC.

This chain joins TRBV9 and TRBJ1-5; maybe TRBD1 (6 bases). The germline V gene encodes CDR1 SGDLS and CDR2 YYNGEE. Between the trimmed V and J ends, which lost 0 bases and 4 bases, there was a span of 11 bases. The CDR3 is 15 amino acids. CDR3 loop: CASSVGRGDNQPQHF. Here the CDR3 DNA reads TGTGCCAGCAGCGTAGGAAGGGGGGATAATCAGCCCCAGCATTTT. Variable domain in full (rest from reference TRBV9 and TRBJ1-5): DSGVTQTPKHLITATGQRVTLRCSPRSGDLSVYWYQQSLDQGLQFLIQYYNGEERAKGNILERFSAQQFPDLHSELNLSSLELGDSALYFCASSVGRGDNQPQHFGDGTRLSIL.